The 12 T cell receptor beta chains presented below share a single source sample, sequenced in a study of OX40 agonist ivuxolimab in advanced cancers. Libraries were prepared by immunoSEQ multiplex PCR; TCRdb keeps only in-frame clonotypes and omits some of them. The repertoire holds tens of thousands of clones, with 75% to 95% as singletons. The sequences come from CD4+ or CD8+ T cells sorted from blood, collected in a trial of the OX40 agonist ivuxolimab. These receptors all come from an adult with an advanced solid tumor such as melanoma, head and neck, liver or kidney cancer.

The rearrangement links TRBV4-1 to TRBJ2-2; 9 bases are shared with TRBD2. V lost 3 bases and J lost 0; bases outside the gene matches: 5. Germline CDR1 MGHRA, CDR2 YSYEKL. The CDR3 runs to 17 residues. CDR3 in amino acids: CASSQSLAGANTGELFF. As DNA, the CDR3 is TGCGCCAGCAGCCAGTCCTTAGCGGGAGCGAACACCGGGGAGCTGTTTTTT.

This chain joins TRBV9 and TRBJ2-7; D is undetermined. The CDR3 is 14 residues long. V shed 0 bases and J shed 3 bases, with 10 bases lying between them. Germline V gives CDR1 SGDLS, CDR2 YYNGEE. CDR3 loop: CASSVEVSGYEQYF. CDR3 bases: TGTGCCAGCAGCGTAGAGGTTTCGGGCTACGAGCAGTACTTC.

The gene calls are TRBV27 and TRBJ2-7, with 7 bases that match TRBD1. CDR1 is MNHEY, CDR2 SMNVEV, per germline (reference sequence). V lost 5 bases, J lost 3 bases, and 10 bases stayed unmatched. This CDR3 is built from 15 residues. The CDR3 region has the DNA TGTGCCAGCAGTCTGTCGGGACAGCTTTACTACGAGCAGTACTTC. Residues: CASSLSGQLYYEQYF.

This chain connects TRBV7-2 to TRBJ1-5; D is uncertain. Germline-derived CDR1 and CDR2 are SGHTA and FQGNSA. V lost 2 bases and J lost 5, with 10 bases in between. The CDR3 covers 14 residues. CDR3 in amino acids: CASSLWMVDQPQHF. The CDR3 DNA follows: TGTGCCAGCAGCTTATGGATGGTAGATCAGCCCCAGCATTTT.

V is TRBV7-9 and J is TRBJ2-3, with 8 bases aligning to TRBD2. Germline V gene sequence: CDR1 SEHNR, CDR2 FQNEAQ (reference sequence). V was pared by 5 bases and J by 4 bases, with 11 bases of the junction left unmatched. There are 16 residues in the CDR3. CDR3 amino acids: CASSLPRREVADTQYF. The CDR3, as DNA: TGTGCCAGCAGCCTCCCGCGGCGGGAGGTGGCAGATACGCAGTATTTT.

The V and J genes are TRBV28 and TRBJ1-3; no clear D. Germline V lookup: CDR1 MDHEN, CDR2 SYDVKM. The CDR3 is 17 residues long. The V gene lost 3 bases and the J gene lost 2 bases, with 17 bases spanning the gap. As DNA, the CDR3 is TGTGCCAGCAGTTTGCGGCCGACTTCTCAGCCTGGAAACACCATATATTTT. Its protein product is CASSLRPTSQPGNTIYF.

The chain combines TRBV7-2 with TRBJ2-7, with D maybe TRBD2 (6 bases). This CDR3 is 16 amino acids long. In germline, CDR1 is SGHTA, CDR2 FQGNSA. Trimming removed 5 bases at V and 0 bases at J, with 17 bases between. The CDR3 sequence is CASSEREARFSYEQYF. CDR3 DNA sequence: TGTGCCAGCAGCGAGAGGGAGGCACGTTTCTCCTACGAGCAGTACTTC.

The gene calls are TRBV7-2 and TRBJ2-5; 12 bases agree with TRBD2. TRBJ2-7 explains the end of the DNA better; the J call may be wrong. CDR3 length: 17 amino acids. Germline-derived CDR1 and CDR2 are SGHTA and FQGNSA. The DNA for the CDR3 is TGTGCCAGCAGCTTAGAGCCTAGCGGGAGGGCAGGATACGAGCAGTACTTC. Residues: CASSLEPSGRAGYEQYF.

The table lists this clone with a count of one. The rearrangement links TRBV10-3 to TRBJ2-7; 9 bases are a match to TRBD2. J lost 4 bases, V lost 8 bases, and 9 bases had no gene match. The CDR3 extends over 14 amino acids. Germline values: CDR1 ENHRY, CDR2 SYGVKD. CDR3: CAIGGASGTYEQYF. For the CDR3, the DNA is TGTGCCATCGGGGGGGCTAGCGGGACATACGAGCAGTACTTC.

The rearrangement links TRBV2 to TRBJ2-7, with no clear D. There are 14 residues in the CDR3. Germline V gene data show CDR1 as SNHLY and CDR2 as FYNNEI. Trimming pared 2 bases from V and 1 base from J, leaving 9 bases between. Written as DNA, the CDR3 is TGTGCCAGCAGTGAAACCCCGGAGTCCTACGAGCAGTACTTC. This encodes CASSETPESYEQYF.

The chain joins TRBV29-1 to TRBJ2-2; 9 positions agree with TRBD1. Losses at the gene ends were 1 base for V and 4 bases for J; bases not matched to a gene: 1. The CDR3 spans 14 residues. CDR1 SQVTM and CDR2 ANQGSEA come from the germline V gene. The CDR3 DNA sequence: TGCAGCGTTGAAGGGACAGGGGTCACCGGGGAGCTGTTTTTT. Amino acids: CSVEGTGVTGELFF.

This clone was observed once. The chain links TRBV4-3 to TRBJ2-7; 9 nucleotides line up with TRBD1. In germline, CDR1 is LGHNA, CDR2 YSLEER. After removal of 4 bases from V and 3 bases from J, the junction contained 7 bases not matched to a gene. This CDR3 spans 15 amino acids. The CDR3 reads CASSPGTGGFYEQYF. In nucleotides, the CDR3 is TGCGCCAGCAGCCCAGGTACAGGGGGCTTCTACGAGCAGTACTTC.